The source of this T cell receptor beta chain is a study of identical twins. This clonotype was detected only a few times. The donor group consisted entirely of healthy Caucasians. Template switching, a step in the protocol, added a universal primer site, and cDNA carried unique molecular identifiers. TCRdb re-analysed the 5' RACE reads in MiXCR, keeping a single row per CDR3 protein. This table holds 650,000 to 800,000 distinct CDR3 sequences, 8.5% to 9% found once. Trimming stripped 3 bases from V and 0 bases from J, with 11 bases between. The CDR3 sequence is 15 residues long. Germline assignment: CDR1 SGHVS and CDR2 FQNEAQ. The same sample was also studied in work on yellow fever vaccine responses in identical twins.

Material: PBMCs. This chain links TRBV7-8 with TRBJ2-5, with D possibly TRBD2 on 5 matching bases. The receptor's source is a woman aged 18-29 years in good health. The CDR3 sequence is CASSFRTGYQETQYF. CDR3 in DNA: TGTGCCAGCAGCTTTCGGACGGGGTACCAAGAGACCCAGTACTTC.